The clone carrying this T cell receptor (beta chain) was picked up a small number of times. These data are taken from a study of blood T cell repertoires in COVID-19. The germline gives CDR1 MGHRA, CDR2 YSYEKL. This CDR3 has 15 residues. Trimming pared 0 bases from V and 3 bases from J, leaving 11 bases between. The repertoire was sequenced with immunoSEQ multiplex PCR; TCRdb's copy has only in-frame clones and lacks some. The sample has fewer than 50,000 clones; around nine tenths are singletons. The sequence was obtained from a man aged 65 to 85 with active COVID-19. V is TRBV4-1 and J is TRBJ1-1, with a tentative D call TRBD1 (5 bases). Sequences were obtained from peripheral blood. CDR3 residues: CASSQEGRAYTEAFF. The CDR3 DNA reads TGCGCCAGCAGCCAAGAGGGGCGCGCGTACACTGAAGCTTTCTTT.